The clone carrying this TCR beta chain was seen more than once but under ten times. The antigen is not known. The sample is drawn from a study of T cells after yellow fever vaccination. Production of TCR cDNA was by 5'RACE template switching, which also added a universal primer site and UMIs. Each CDR3 protein is one row after TCRdb ran MiXCR on the 5' RACE reads. Of 360,000 or so distinct CDR3 sequences in the sample, approximately 10% are singletons; the top ten hold around 19%. Findings and caveats of the study: Abundant clonotypes from the bulk population could contaminate FACS-sorted repertoires. When the response was secondary, it was weaker but reached its peak faster, day 5 versus 15.

Germline V gene sequence: CDR1 ENHRY, CDR2 SYGVKD. Trimming took 5 bases from V and 4 from J; bases not matched to a gene: 2. This CDR3 region has 15 residues. This clonotype was sampled from a young man who received the YFV17D yellow fever vaccine. The material was PBMCs, obtained on the day of the first yellow fever vaccination. This sequence joins TRBV10-3 and TRBJ2-2; TRBD1 aligns across 12 bases. The CDR3 DNA follows: TGTGCCATCAGTCCGGGACAGGGGGCCACCGGGGAGCTGTTTTTT. Protein: CAISPGQGATGELFF.